This TCR beta chain emerged from a study of cytomegalovirus exposure and HLA in healthy donors. PCR involved 60 Vbeta and 13 Jbeta primers. TCRdb's copy holds only in-frame clones and misses some; the assay was immunoSEQ multiplex PCR. Here the sample spans 140,000 to 150,000 clones, around 80% being singletons. Turning to this clone: Its antigen is not known.

CDR3 size: 14 residues. The V gene's germline CDR1 is SGHNT and CDR2 YYREEE (reference sequence). Germline trimming cut 4 bases from V and 5 bases from J; bases unmatched to any gene: 7. The study, taken as a whole, reports: Another analysis was done later, and it associated 15,000 or so TCR beta sequences with HLA alleles at 0.05 false discovery rate. It was 150 to 200 TCR beta chains that were listed as cytomegalovirus-associated.

J is TRBJ2-7 and V is TRBV5-4; 9 bases map to TRBD1. The TCR was taken from a boy aged 2-15 years in good health and CMV-seronegative. Material: PBMCs. CDR3 region: CASSTGQGVNEQYF. The CDR3 nucleotides read TGTGCCAGCAGCACGGGACAGGGCGTCAACGAGCAGTACTTC. Using reference TRBV5-4 and TRBJ2-7 for the parts outside the CDR3, the full variable domain is ETGVTQSPTHLIKTRGQQVTLRCSSQSGHNTVSWYQQALGQGPQFIFQYYREEENGRGNFPPRFSGLQFPNYSSELNVNALELDDSALYLCASSTGQGVNEQYFGPGTRLTVT.